Presented here are 9 T cell receptor beta chains from one specimen sequenced in a study of shared clonotypes between healthy human individuals. Terminally differentiated effector memory CD45RA+ cells were excluded by CCR7 positive selection of CD45RO-negative cells. Sequencing was performed with immunoSEQ multiplex PCR; in TCRdb, only in-frame clones are kept and a portion is missing. The sample carries more than 2 million clones, approximately 92% recorded once. The sample was naive CD8+ T cells from PBMCs. The receptors originated from a man aged 18-30 years in good health. Some clones in this sample may be carry-over from other donors' samples.

The chain employs TRBV27 and TRBJ2-6; D gene uncertain. Per germline, CDR1 MNHEY and CDR2 SMNVEV (reference sequence). The V end was cut by 5 bases, the J end by 2 bases, with 19 bases between. There are 18 residues in the CDR3. The CDR3 loop reads CASSHGPGIPPGANVLTF. CDR3 sequence (DNA): TGTGCCAGCAGTCACGGTCCAGGAATACCCCCTGGGGCCAACGTCCTGACTTTC.

This sequence joins TRBV11-2 and TRBJ2-3; D may match TRBD1 or TRBD2 (5 bases each). V was trimmed by 2 bases and J by 0 bases, leaving 9 bases between them. Germline CDR1 reads SGHAT; CDR2 reads FQNNGV. This CDR3 has 15 amino acids. The CDR3 region is CASSLIGTSTDTQYF. The CDR3 DNA follows: TGTGCCAGCAGCTTAATCGGGACCAGCACAGATACGCAGTATTTT.

This rearrangement joins TRBV7-2 to TRBJ1-1; D ambiguous. This CDR3 spans 15 amino acids. V was trimmed by 5 bases and J by 5 bases, leaving 18 bases between them. Germline loops: CDR1 SGHTA, CDR2 FQGNSA. The CDR3 DNA is TGTGCCAGCAGCCAGCGAAGGGTGGATATGACTGAAGCTTTCTTT. Its translation: CASSQRRVDMTEAFF.

Written as DNA, the CDR3 is TGCAGCGTTGAAGACGCGGGACAGGGAAACACCGGGGAGCTGTTTTTT. It specifies CSVEDAGQGNTGELFF. The rearrangement uses TRBV29-1 and TRBJ2-2; TRBD1 aligns across 9 bases. Germline V gene sequence: CDR1 SQVTM, CDR2 ANQGSEA. The CDR3 covers 16 residues. The ends lost 0 bases at V and 2 bases at J; junction bases unmatched: 4.

The chain joins TRBV6-5 to TRBJ2-3; D may correspond to TRBD1 or TRBD2 (7 bases each). The germline CDR1 and CDR2 sequences are MNHEY and SVGAGI. The CDR3 is 15 residues long. The V gene lost 6 bases and the J gene lost 1 base, with 14 bases spanning the gap. The CDR3 is CASSSTGRGTDTQYF. CDR3 sequence (DNA): TGTGCCAGCAGCTCGACAGGGAGGGGCACAGATACGCAGTATTTT.

The V gene is TRBV7-9, the J gene TRBJ2-5; D call uncertain. The CDR3 covers 12 residues. Trimming removed 5 bases from V and 2 bases from J, with 6 bases in between. The germline V gene has CDR1 SEHNR and CDR2 FQNEAQ (reference sequence). The CDR3 here is CASSPVQETQYF. The CDR3 nucleotides read TGTGCCAGCAGCCCCGTACAAGAGACCCAGTACTTC.

This chain connects TRBV19 to TRBJ2-7, with 9 bases fitting TRBD2. J gave up 2 bases and V 5 bases, and 10 bases lay outside the gene matches. Germline V gene sequence: CDR1 LNHDA, CDR2 SQIVND (reference sequence). The CDR3 runs to 16 residues. In nucleotides, the CDR3 is TGTGCCAGTAGTGCCATCCTGGCGGGAGGGGCCTACGAGCAGTACTTC. Its translation: CASSAILAGGAYEQYF.

The genes are TRBV15 and TRBJ2-3; D perhaps matches TRBD2 (6 bases). The CDR3 spans 14 residues. CDR1 is LNHNV and CDR2 is YYDKDF in the germline V gene (reference sequence). V was trimmed by 0 bases and J by 8 bases, leaving 12 bases between them. The CDR3 reads CATSRDPTGGTQYF. The CDR3 region has the DNA TGTGCCACCAGCAGAGACCCAACCGGGGGTACGCAGTATTTT.

This chain links TRBV13 with TRBJ2-7, with 12 nucleotides matching TRBD1. CDR1 is PRHDT and CDR2 is FYEKMQ in the germline V gene (reference sequence). Unmatched junction bases numbered 5, after V lost 5 bases and J lost 6 bases. CDR3 length: 14 residues. CDR3 DNA: TGTGCCAGCAGCCCCGGGACAGGGGGCGCCGAGCAGTACTTC. It encodes CASSPGTGGAEQYF.